Listed below are T cell receptor beta chains from one sample, sequenced in a study of shared clonotypes between healthy human individuals. Libraries were prepared by immunoSEQ multiplex PCR; TCRdb keeps only in-frame clonotypes and omits some of them. The table lists around 990,000 clones, approximately 75% of them singletons, with 0.89% in the top ten. Sequencing used memory CD4+ T cells from PBMCs. These TCRs come from a man aged 18-30 years in good health. Some clones in this sample may be carry-over from other donors' samples. Each CDR3 is given with its conserved first and last residue. A D gene is named only where the DNA matches it firmly. A row's size may be missing; if present it is once, few, many or a size class.

.	TRBV28	.	19	TRBJ2-2	TGTGCCAGCAGTCTTAAGGGTGGATGGGGGGAACCGAACACCGGGGAGCTGTTTTTT	CASSLKGGWGEPNTGELFF
TRBD1	TRBV27	.	15	TRBJ2-7	TGTGCCAGCAGGCTAAACCGGGACAGGGGTAGAGAGCAGTACTTC	CASRLNRDRGREQYF
.	TRBV28	.	12	TRBJ1-5	TGTGCCACCCACCGTCCGAATCAGCCCCAGCATTTT	CATHRPNQPQHF
.	TRBV7-9	.	12	TRBJ1-2	TGTGCCAGCAGCTTCCTCCAATATGGCTACACCTTC	CASSFLQYGYTF
.	TRBV19	few	11	TRBJ2-7	TGTGCCAGTAAGGTAGGCCACGAGCAGTACTTC	CASKVGHEQYF
TRBD1	TRBV28	.	16	TRBJ1-5	TGTGCCAGCAGTTTCTCCAGGGGGCTAAGCAATCAGCCCCAGCATTTT	CASSFSRGLSNQPQHF
TRBD1	TRBV19	.	17	TRBJ2-7	TGTGCCAGTAGTCGGCCCCCCGGGACAGCACTACCGTACGAGCAGTACTTC	CASSRPPGTALPYEQYF
.	TRBV29-1	.	14	TRBJ2-2	TGCAGCGTTGAATCAGGGAGTAACACCGGGGAGCTGTTTTTT	CSVESGSNTGELFF
.	TRBV15	.	15	TRBJ2-7	TGTGCCACCAGCAGAGATACTACAGGGTACCACGAGCAGTACTTC	CATSRDTTGYHEQYF
.	TRBV10-3	.	12	TRBJ2-5	TGTGCCATCTCGTCTAGCGAAGAGACCCAGTACTTC	CAISSSEETQYF
.	TRBV18	.	14	TRBJ1-5	TGTGCCAGCTCACCAGATAGGGGGAATCAGCCCCAGCATTTT	CASSPDRGNQPQHF
.	TRBV7-2	.	15	TRBJ1-1	TGTGCCAGCAGCTTCAACGGGGGGCAGAACACTGAAGCTTTCTTT	CASSFNGGQNTEAFF
.	TRBV4-1	.	13	TRBJ2-2	TGCGCCAGCAGCGATCGCGTCACCGGGGAGCTGTTTTTT	CASSDRVTGELFF
.	TRBV29-1	once	13	TRBJ2-2	TGCAGCGTTGAGTCCAGGAGCACCGGGGAGCTGTTTTTT	CSVESRSTGELFF
.	TRBV7-2	few	14	TRBJ2-7	TGTGCCAGCAGCTTAGCGGCCTCCGCCTACGAGCAGTACTTC	CASSLAASAYEQYF
.	TRBV28	.	14	TRBJ2-7	TGTGCCAGCTGCCCGGTAGGGACAACCTACGAGCAGTACTTC	CASCPVGTTYEQYF
TRBD1	TRBV5-1	.	15	TRBJ1-2	TGCGCCAGCAGCTTGGGACAGGGGGTCGGCTATGGCTACACCTTC	CASSLGQGVGYGYTF
TRBD1	TRBV27	few	17	TRBJ1-5	TGTGCCAGCGGCAATACCGGGACAGCCGGAGTACTTAGGCCCCAGCATTTT	CASGNTGTAGVLRPQHF
.	TRBV19	.	12	TRBJ1-1	TGTGCCAGTAGGCAGGGGAGGACTGAAGCTTTCTTT	CASRQGRTEAFF